What follows describes a single TCR beta chain. Antigen: not known. Built from TCR beta cDNA, the libraries had unique molecular identifiers in them. Each batch of about 0.95 to 11 million T cells produced hundreds of thousands of cDNA molecules. TCRdb independently ran MiXCR on the PCR reads; one entry per CDR3 protein. This sample carries 750,000 to 900,000 distinct CDR3 sequences, about 45% of them seen once, and the ten largest clones take roughly 5%. The sample is drawn from a study of post-analysis software for immune sequencing data. Study-wide context: Secondary progressive, relapsing-remitting and progressive-relapsing multiple sclerosis were among the included disease courses.

Whole-study findings and limits: Elevated frequency relative to controls characterized four or five TRBV segments in patients, TRBV5-6, TRBV5-1 and TRBV20-1 among them.

The CDR3 consists of 15 residues. V was pared by 3 bases and J by 3 bases, with 8 bases of the junction left unmatched. CDR1 SGHRS and CDR2 YFSETQ come from the germline V gene. Sequencing was carried out using blood. The V gene is TRBV5-1, the J gene TRBJ2-5; 7 bases are shared with TRBD1. The TCR comes from a girl aged 5-17 years with multiple sclerosis. CDR3 in DNA: TGCGCCAGCAGCTATGCCGGGACAGAAAAAGAGACCCAGTACTTC. Translated, it gives CASSYAGTEKETQYF.